A selection of T cell receptor beta chains follows, all from one sample in a study of cytomegalovirus exposure and HLA in healthy donors. TCRdb keeps only in-frame clones here, not all; method: immunoSEQ multiplex PCR. The sample lists fewer than 150,000 clones, roughly 80% occurring once. Input material: PBMCs. These receptors were taken from a woman aged 40-49 years in good health and CMV-seropositive. Both conserved end residues are part of each CDR3. Fields, in order: J gene, V gene, clone size, CDR3 protein. Some rows mark clone size as missing; the rest say once, few, many or name a class of expanded clone.

J: TRBJ2-1; V: TRBV11-2; size: -; CDR3: CASSFKEVTPYNEQFF
J: TRBJ2-7; V: TRBV10-3; size: once; CDR3: CAIRNSQNEQYF
J: TRBJ1-6; V: TRBV20-1; size: -; CDR3: CSASQGGTLHF
J: TRBJ1-4; V: TRBV7-9; size: -; CDR3: CASSLTSTNEKLFF
J: TRBJ1-4; V: TRBV18; size: -; CDR3: CASSPLQGPATNEKLFF
J: TRBJ1-6; V: TRBV27; size: -; CDR3: CASSLYGGSSSYNSPLHF
J: TRBJ2-5; V: TRBV12-5; size: -; CDR3: CASGLVLRDSQETQYF
J: TRBJ2-2; V: TRBV6-1; size: -; CDR3: CASSEDLGRSGELFF
J: TRBJ1-1; V: TRBV25-1; size: -; CDR3: CASSESALEVRTEAFF
J: TRBJ2-1; V: TRBV19; size: -; CDR3: CASRSGQGYNEQFF
J: TRBJ1-1; V: TRBV29-1; size: -; CDR3: CSVDPGRTEAFF
J: TRBJ2-3; V: TRBV7-3; size: -; CDR3: CASSPRLAGITDTQYF
J: TRBJ2-1; V: TRBV19; size: -; CDR3: CASSTAGGTYNEQFF
J: TRBJ2-3; V: TRBV30; size: -; CDR3: CAWRLAGGPGTQYF
J: TRBJ2-3; V: TRBV4-3; size: once; CDR3: CASSPGLAGVGDTQYF
J: TRBJ1-4; V: TRBV27; size: -; CDR3: CASSFGQLNEKLFF
J: TRBJ2-1; V: TRBV5-4; size: -; CDR3: CASSLPGGENEQFF
J: TRBJ2-1; V: TRBV5-4; size: -; CDR3: CASSLGLYNEQFF
J: TRBJ1-1; V: TRBV4-1; size: -; CDR3: CASSRNGGNTEAFF
J: TRBJ2-5; V: TRBV5-1; size: few; CDR3: CASSQGARETQYF
J: TRBJ2-1; V: TRBV15; size: -; CDR3: CATSRDRGQDEQFF
J: TRBJ1-6; V: TRBV2; size: -; CDR3: CASSEAGENSPLHF